The 17 T cell receptor beta chains below all came from one sample that was sequenced in a study of blood T cell repertoires in COVID-19. Assay used: immunoSEQ multiplex PCR; TCRdb lists only in-frame clones, some missing. The sample has 150,000 to 200,000 clones, 89% seen once. Sequenced sample: peripheral blood. These receptors originate from a man between 18 and 29 years old who had recovered from COVID-19.

V gene TRBV7-2 combines with J gene TRBJ2-7; 11 bases align to TRBD2. Losses at the gene ends were 7 bases for V and 4 bases for J; bases not matched to a gene: 9. Germline lookup yields CDR1 SGHTA and CDR2 FQGNSA. CDR3 length equals 15 residues. In DNA form, the CDR3 reads TGTGCCAGCATCAGGGACCTAGCGGGAGGTTACGAGCAGTACTTC. Translated, it gives CASIRDLAGGYEQYF. Based on the CDR3 plus reference TRBV7-2 and TRBJ2-7, the full variable domain is GAGVSQSPSNKVTEKGKDVELRCDPISGHTALYWYRQSLGQGLEFLIYFQGNSAPDKSGLPSDRFSAERTGGSVSTLTIQRTQQEDSAVYLCASIRDLAGGYEQYFGPGTRLTVT.

This clone was seen only once. Its ends do not fully match the called genes, so a read error is possible. This chain joins TRBV5-5 and TRBJ1-1, with D perhaps TRBD1 (5 bases). The CDR3 runs to 15 residues. The germline V gene encodes CDR1 SGHKS and CDR2 YYEKEE (reference sequence). In DNA form, the CDR3 reads TGTGCCAGCAGCCGCCGGCTGGAGGGGAACGCTGAAGCTTTCTTT. Amino acid sequence: CASSRRLEGNAEAFF.

This clone is a singleton in its sample. Compared with germline, one end of the junction differs, possibly owing to a read error. The chain employs TRBV7-7 and TRBJ2-7, with no clear D. Looked up from germline, CDR1 is SSHAT and CDR2 is FNYEAQ (reference sequence). The CDR3 is 14 amino acids. The CDR3: CASSPSGLIYEQYF. The CDR3 DNA follows: TGTGCTAGCAGCCCTTCCGGTCTCATCTACGAGCAGTACTTC.

The CDR3 loop reads CASSQWTGEAFF. The CDR3 DNA reads as TGCGCCAGCAGCCAATGGACAGGCGAAGCTTTCTTT. This chain joins TRBV4-3 and TRBJ1-1; 7 bases are shared with TRBD1. V was pared by 2 bases and J by 8 bases, with 2 bases of the junction left unmatched. The CDR3 length is 12 residues. Germline CDR1 is LGHNA and CDR2 is YSLEER.

The V and J genes are TRBV21-1 and TRBJ2-3; TRBD2 is the table's D call and was not checked against the DNA. TRBV21-1 is annotated as a pseudogene. The CDR3 spans 15 residues. The CDR3 nucleotides read TGTGCCAGCAGCAAAGGGGGACTGAGCACAGATACGCAGTATTTT. It translates to CASSKGGLSTDTQYF.

As to this clone: The junction departs from the called germline gene at one end, perhaps through a read error. The chain links TRBV28 to TRBJ2-7, with D hard to call. Germline-derived CDR1 and CDR2 are MDHEN and SYDVKM. The CDR3 extends over 9 amino acids. The DNA for the CDR3 is TGTGCCAGCAGTCTCTCTCCGGTCTTC. Amino acid sequence: CASSLSPVF.

The chain has TRBV7-2 and TRBJ1-4; D not resolved. The germline CDR1 and CDR2 sequences are SGHTA and FQGNSA. V was trimmed by 5 bases and J by 7 bases, leaving 20 bases between them. The CDR3 consists of 16 residues. The CDR3 DNA follows: TGTGCCAGCAGCCCGGAGCGGGGAAAGGGCACTGAAAAACTGTTTTTT. This translates into CASSPERGKGTEKLFF.

The V gene is TRBV9, the J gene TRBJ2-1, with a possible D match to TRBD2 (6 bases). Germline V gene sequence: CDR1 SGDLS, CDR2 YYNGEE. The CDR3 extends over 16 amino acids. Trimming left V 4 bases short and J 1 base short, with 15 bases between. The CDR3 here is CASSKGGVGSYNEQFF. CDR3 sequence (DNA): TGTGCCAGCAGCAAAGGCGGGGTAGGGTCCTACAATGAGCAGTTCTTC.

V and J are TRBV10-3 and TRBJ1-3, with TRBD1 as a possible D gene (5 bases). CDR3 length equals 15 residues. Germline V gives CDR1 ENHRY, CDR2 SYGVKD. Trimming stripped 6 bases from V and 0 bases from J, with 12 bases between. The CDR3 region is CAIRKQDTSGNTIYF. In DNA, the CDR3 is TGTGCCATCAGAAAACAGGACACCTCTGGAAACACCATATATTTT.

V is TRBV2 and J is TRBJ2-7, with 7 bases lining up with TRBD1. Germline V gene data show CDR1 as SNHLY and CDR2 as FYNNEI. J gave up 9 bases and V 4 bases, and 3 bases lay outside the gene matches. This CDR3 has 11 residues. The CDR3 loop is CASSVTGAQYF. DNA for the CDR3: TGTGCCAGCAGTGTCACAGGGGCGCAGTACTTC.

V gene TRBV6-4 combines with J gene TRBJ1-5, with D maybe TRBD1 (6 bases). The CDR3 has 14 residues. Germline CDR1 MRHNA, CDR2 SNTAGT. The V end lost 6 bases, the J end lost 5 bases, and 14 bases lay between the germline ends. This CDR3 is CASSPGQGYQPQHF. CDR3 DNA sequence: TGTGCCAGCAGCCCGGGACAAGGGTATCAGCCCCAGCATTTT.

The chain has TRBV4-3 and TRBJ2-5; 11 nucleotides match TRBD2. V lost 1 base, J lost 3 bases, and 1 base stayed unmatched. CDR1 and CDR2 from the germline V gene are LGHNA and YSLEER. The CDR3 runs 15 residues. The CDR3 sequence is CASSQVSGGEETQYF. The CDR3 DNA sequence: TGCGCCAGCAGCCAAGTTAGCGGGGGGGAAGAGACCCAGTACTTC.

The rearrangement uses TRBV9 and TRBJ2-1, with 9 bases identical to TRBD2. Germline assignment: CDR1 SGDLS and CDR2 YYNGEE. J lost 3 bases, V lost 2 bases, and 6 bases had no gene match. This CDR3 contains 16 residues. In DNA form, the CDR3 reads TGTGCCAGCAGCGTTCAATTAGCGGGAGACTACAATGAGCAGTTCTTC. It encodes CASSVQLAGDYNEQFF.

The rearrangement joins TRBV3-1 (or the pseudogene TRBV3-2) to TRBJ1-1; D is unresolved. CDR1 is LGHDT, CDR2 YNNKEL, per germline (reference sequence). CDR3 length: 13 residues. V shed 7 bases and J shed 1 base, with 10 bases lying between them. In DNA, the CDR3 is TGTGCCAGCACAGGAGGCAAGAACACTGAAGCTTTCTTT. It is translated as CASTGGKNTEAFF.

This clone was counted between two and nine times. This sequence joins TRBV27 and TRBJ2-7, with 7 bases lining up with TRBD2. CDR1 and CDR2 from the germline V gene are MNHEY and SMNVEV (reference sequence). Unmatched junction bases numbered 6, after V lost 3 bases and J lost 4 bases. CDR3 length: 14 residues. The CDR3 protein is CASSFGTNGYEQYF. The CDR3 bases are TGTGCCAGCAGTTTTGGGACTAATGGGTACGAGCAGTACTTC.

The V gene is TRBV11-1, the J gene TRBJ1-1, with D maybe TRBD1 (5 bases). This CDR3 spans 13 amino acids. With 3 bases removed from V and 1 base from J, the gap between germline ends came to 6 bases. Germline V CDR1 and CDR2: SGHAT, FQDESV (reference sequence). The CDR3 DNA is TGTGCCAGCAGCTTTACAGGGAACACTGAAGCTTTCTTT. Translating gives CASSFTGNTEAFF.

The V call is TRBV27, the J call TRBJ2-7, with 16 bases matching TRBD2. V was pared by 8 bases and J by 7 bases, with 8 bases of the junction left unmatched. The CDR3 length is 15 residues. The germline gives CDR1 MNHEY, CDR2 SMNVEV (reference sequence). The CDR3 protein is CASSPRGLAGGEQYF. The CDR3, as DNA: TGTGCCAGCTCCCCCAGGGGACTAGCGGGAGGGGAGCAGTACTTC.